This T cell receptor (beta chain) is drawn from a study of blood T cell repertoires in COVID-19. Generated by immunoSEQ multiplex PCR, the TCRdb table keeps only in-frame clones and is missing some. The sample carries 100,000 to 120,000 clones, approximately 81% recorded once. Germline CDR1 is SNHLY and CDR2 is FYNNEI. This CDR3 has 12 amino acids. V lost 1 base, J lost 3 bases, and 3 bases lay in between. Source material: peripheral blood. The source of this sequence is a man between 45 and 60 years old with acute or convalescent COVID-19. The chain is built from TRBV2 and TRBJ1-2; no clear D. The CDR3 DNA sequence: TGTGCCAGCAGTGAAGGCGACTATGGCTACACCTTC. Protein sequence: CASSEGDYGYTF. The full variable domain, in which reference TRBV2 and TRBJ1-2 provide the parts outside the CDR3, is EPEVTQTPSHQVTQMGQEVILRCVPISNHLYFYWYRQILGQKVEFLVSFYNNEISEKSEIFDDQFSVERPDGSNFTLKIRSTKLEDSAMYFCASSEGDYGYTFGSGTRLTVV.